The rows below give T cell receptor beta chains drawn from one sample of a study of T cell responses to AZD1222 COVID-19 vaccine. Sequencing was performed with immunoSEQ multiplex PCR; in TCRdb, only in-frame clones are kept and a portion is missing. The table lists some 74,000 clones, more than 75% of them singletons. The starting material was peripheral blood, obtained on day 0 of AZD1222 vaccination. All receptors derive from an adult in good health. Each CDR3 is given with its conserved first and last residue. The D gene is left open where the match is weak. Clone size appears in some rows only: once, few, many, or a class for an expanded clone.

clone_size	v_call	d_call	j_call	cdr3_aa	cdr3_nt
few	TRBV5-6	TRBD1	TRBJ1-2	CASSLLRGQGYGYTF	TGTGCCAGCAGCTTGCTAAGGGGGCAAGGCTATGGCTACACCTTC
once	TRBV5-6	TRBD2	TRBJ2-1	CASSFGGGYNEQFF	TGTGCCAGCAGCTTCGGCGGGGGGTACAATGAGCAGTTCTTC
-	TRBV6-5	TRBD1	TRBJ1-2	CASSYSWTGMSGYTF	TGTGCCAGCAGTTACTCGTGGACAGGAATGAGTGGCTACACCTTC
-	TRBV27	-	TRBJ2-3	CASTGGSGTSSTDTQYF	TGTGCCAGCACAGGAGGAAGCGGGACATCTAGCACAGATACGCAGTATTTT
-	TRBV2	TRBD1	TRBJ2-3	CASTSTGVTDTQYF	TGTGCCAGTACCTCGACAGGGGTGACAGATACGCAGTATTTT
-	TRBV5-3	-	TRBJ1-2	CARSLAGNLQGPSNYGYTF	TGTGCCAGAAGCTTGGCCGGGAACCTACAGGGACCCTCGAACTATGGCTACACCTTC
few	TRBV12-3/TRBV12-4	-	TRBJ1-2	CASTLTANYGYTF	TGTGCCAGCACCTTGACAGCTAACTATGGCTACACCTTC
-	TRBV4-1	-	TRBJ2-2	CASSQDGGGGELFF	TGCGCCAGCAGCCAAGATGGGGGTGGCGGGGAGCTGTTTTTT
-	TRBV6-1	-	TRBJ2-5	CASSEALLAAKETQYF	TGTGCCAGCAGTGAAGCGCTTCTGGCTGCGAAAGAGACCCAGTACTTC
-	TRBV7-8	-	TRBJ2-3	CASSSWGQGDPDTQYF	TGTGCCAGCAGCTCCTGGGGCCAGGGAGATCCAGATACGCAGTATTTT
-	TRBV2	-	TRBJ2-7	CASSVGQGSELVYEQYF	TGTGCCAGCAGTGTTGGGCAGGGAAGCGAGTTGGTGTACGAGCAGTACTTC
-	TRBV7-2	-	TRBJ1-4	CASSRRGEGEKLFF	TGTGCCAGCAGCCGTCGGGGGGAGGGTGAAAAACTGTTTTTT
once	TRBV28	-	TRBJ1-6	CASSRLGSPLHF	TGTGCCAGCAGTCGACTAGGTTCACCCCTCCACTTT
few	TRBV30	TRBD1	TRBJ1-2	CAWRRQGGRGYGYTF	TGTGCCTGGAGACGACAGGGAGGACGTGGCTATGGCTACACCTTC
-	TRBV10-1	-	TRBJ2-7	CASSRGNEQYF	TGCGCCAGCAGTCGCGGGAACGAGCAGTACTTC
-	TRBV11-2	-	TRBJ2-7	CASAGGGRSSYEQYF	TGTGCCAGCGCCGGGGGCGGCCGGAGCTCCTACGAGCAGTACTTC
-	TRBV18	-	TRBJ1-2	CASSPAGPEGYTF	TGTGCCAGCTCACCAGCCGGGCCCGAGGGCTACACCTTC
-	TRBV19	-	TRBJ2-1	CASTKPGAAYNEQFF	TGTGCCAGTACGAAACCAGGCGCGGCCTACAATGAGCAGTTCTTC
-	TRBV2	-	TRBJ1-1	CATDIGLNTEAFF	TGTGCCACTGATATCGGATTGAACACTGAAGCTTTCTTT
-	TRBV5-4	-	TRBJ1-2	CASSFPTGRAEGYTF	TGTGCCAGCAGCTTCCCGACGGGCAGGGCGGAGGGCTACACCTTC
-	TRBV28	-	TRBJ2-3	CAIRGTSTDTQYF	TGTGCCATCAGGGGCACTAGCACAGATACGCAGTATTTT
-	TRBV2	-	TRBJ2-1	CASTEGGMLNEQFF	TGTGCCAGCACCGAAGGGGGGATGCTCAATGAGCAGTTCTTC
-	TRBV28	TRBD1	TRBJ2-5	CASSRRNARDRAFQYF	TGTGCCAGCAGCCGCCGAAACGCCCGGGACAGGGCTTTCCAGTACTTC
-	TRBV14	-	TRBJ2-4	CASSPQGVAKNIQYF	TGTGCCAGCAGCCCTCAGGGCGTAGCCAAAAACATTCAGTACTTC
-	TRBV9	-	TRBJ1-4	CASSVGVGEKLFF	TGTGCCAGCAGCGTGGGGGTAGGGGAAAAACTGTTTTTT
-	TRBV5-1	-	TRBJ1-2	CASSSAGAGVNYGYTF	TGCGCCAGCAGCTCGGCGGGCGCAGGGGTTAACTATGGCTACACCTTC
-	TRBV7-2	-	TRBJ2-1	CASSSLASSYNEQFF	TGTGCCAGCAGCTCTCTAGCGAGCTCCTACAATGAGCAGTTCTTC
-	TRBV19	TRBD1	TRBJ2-7	CASSTRTGLQYF	TGTGCCAGTAGTACTCGGACAGGCCTACAGTACTTC
-	TRBV28	-	TRBJ2-2	CASTVWGFGNTGELFF	TGTGCCAGCACCGTATGGGGGTTTGGGAACACCGGGGAGCTGTTTTTT
-	TRBV18	-	TRBJ1-6	CASSPRTENSPLHF	TGTGCCAGCTCACCCCGGACGGAGAATTCACCCCTCCACTTT
-	TRBV5-1	-	TRBJ2-5	CASSSRPAVEETQYF	TGCGCCAGCAGCTCGCGACCCGCAGTTGAAGAGACCCAGTACTTC
-	TRBV6-5	-	TRBJ1-1	CASSRQMNTEAFF	TGTGCCAGCAGTAGACAGATGAACACTGAAGCTTTCTTT
-	TRBV12-3/TRBV12-4	-	TRBJ1-5	CASKNGNQPQHF	TGTGCCAGCAAGAACGGCAATCAGCCCCAGCATTTT
-	TRBV3-1/TRBV3-2	-	TRBJ1-1	CASSKRDGNTEAFF	TGTGCCAGCAGCAAACGGGACGGGAACACTGAAGCTTTCTTT
few	TRBV29-1	-	TRBJ2-7	CSVVRDWPYEQYF	TGCAGCGTTGTCCGGGACTGGCCCTACGAGCAGTACTTC
-	TRBV25-1	-	TRBJ1-1	CASGTRVLNTEAFF	TGTGCCAGCGGAACCAGGGTACTCAACACTGAAGCTTTCTTT
-	TRBV4-1	-	TRBJ2-1	CASSQLEGGPKGQFF	TGCGCCAGCAGCCAACTTGAGGGGGGGCCAAAGGGGCAGTTCTTC
-	TRBV7-2	-	TRBJ2-1	CASSSALAYEQFF	TGTGCCAGCAGCTCAGCACTAGCATATGAGCAGTTCTTC
few	TRBV18	-	TRBJ1-4	CASWETNEKLFF	TGTGCCAGCTGGGAAACTAATGAAAAACTGTTTTTT
-	TRBV7-9	-	TRBJ1-5	CASSLDRDQPQHF	TGTGCCAGCAGCCTGGACAGAGATCAGCCCCAGCATTTT
-	TRBV6-5	-	TRBJ1-1	CASSSQLKAFF	TGTGCCAGCAGTTCACAGTTGAAAGCTTTCTTT
medium-sized	TRBV7-8	TRBD2	TRBJ2-3	CASSMPTSGRWDTQYF	TGTGCCAGCAGCATGCCGACTAGCGGGAGGTGGGATACGCAGTATTTT
few	TRBV5-5	TRBD2	TRBJ2-1	CASSLMTGGFNNEQFF	TGTGCCAGCAGCTTGATGACGGGGGGATTCAACAATGAGCAGTTCTTC
-	TRBV7-6	-	TRBJ2-1	CASSLGPEGYNEQFF	TGTGCCAGCAGCTTAGGGCCGGAGGGTTACAATGAGCAGTTCTTC
once	TRBV28	-	TRBJ2-7	CASSLGYEQYF	TGTGCCAGCAGTTTAGGCTACGAGCAGTACTTC
-	TRBV5-6	-	TRBJ1-6	CASSLVGQYNSPLHF	TGTGCCAGCAGCTTGGTTGGGCAGTATAATTCACCCCTCCACTTT
-	TRBV30	TRBD1	TRBJ1-5	CAWSPGQGQPQHF	TGTGCCTGGAGTCCGGGACAGGGCCAGCCCCAGCATTTT
-	TRBV19	-	TRBJ1-5	CASSIRVDQPQHF	TGTGCCAGTAGTATCCGGGTCGATCAGCCCCAGCATTTT
-	TRBV7-3	-	TRBJ1-5	CASSLTTGNQPQHF	TGTGCCAGCAGCCTAACGACAGGAAATCAGCCCCAGCATTTT
-	TRBV5-6	-	TRBJ1-1	CASSPTWPTEAFF	TGTGCCAGCAGCCCCACTTGGCCCACTGAAGCTTTCTTT
few	TRBV5-1	TRBD2	TRBJ2-1	CASSQPTSGSVNEQFF	TGCGCCAGCAGCCAACCTACTAGCGGGAGTGTCAATGAGCAGTTCTTC
once	TRBV3-1/TRBV3-2	-	TRBJ2-1	CASSHRDQVFF	TGTGCCAGCAGCCACCGGGACCAAGTGTTCTTC
-	TRBV4-1	-	TRBJ1-3	CASSLIDSLSGNTIYF	TGCGCCAGCAGCTTAATAGACAGCCTCTCTGGAAACACCATATATTTT
-	TRBV19	-	TRBJ1-1	CASSDGVLNTEAFF	TGTGCCAGTAGTGATGGCGTTTTGAACACTGAAGCTTTCTTT
-	TRBV11-3	-	TRBJ2-3	CASSPRDGTQYF	TGTGCCAGCAGCCCCCGGGACGGTACGCAGTATTTT
-	TRBV18	TRBD2	TRBJ2-7	CASSPSRRLAGGPGEQYF	TGTGCCAGCTCACCCTCCCGGCGACTAGCGGGAGGGCCGGGCGAGCAGTACTTC
once	TRBV6-2/TRBV6-3	-	TRBJ2-2	CASSYLRITNTGELFF	TGTGCCAGCAGTTATCTACGGATAACGAACACCGGGGAGCTGTTTTTT
-	TRBV7-6	-	TRBJ1-2	CATPRRDGYTF	TGTGCCACCCCAAGGAGGGATGGCTACACCTTC
-	TRBV11-2	TRBD1	TRBJ2-7	CASSPSRTGISYEQYF	TGTGCCAGCAGTCCCTCGCGGACAGGGATTTCCTACGAGCAGTACTTC